The 30 T cell receptor beta chains reported below all come from one sample, sequenced in a study of T cell responses to AZD1222 COVID-19 vaccine. Repertoires were generated with immunoSEQ multiplex PCR, while TCRdb's copy carries only in-frame clones and drops some. The table lists about 84,000 clones, 87% of them singletons. Material: peripheral blood, obtained 28 days after the second AZD1222 dose. Source of these receptors: an adult who received the AZD1222 COVID-19 vaccine.

This clone is a singleton in its sample. V usage is TRBV5-6 and J usage is TRBJ2-3; 8 bases align to TRBD2. Per the germline V gene, CDR1 is SGHDT and CDR2 is YYEEEE. The CDR3 is 15 residues long. V shed 2 bases and J 5 bases; nucleotides not matched to a gene: 7. CDR3 in DNA: TGTGCCAGCAGCTTCTGGGTGACTAGCGTAGATACGCAGTATTTT. Translated: CASSFWVTSVDTQYF.

To note about this clone: One junction end does not reproduce the germline sequence, and a read error may be involved. J is TRBJ2-1 and V is TRBV7-7; D might be TRBD2 (6 bases). Germline loops: CDR1 SSHAT, CDR2 FNYEAQ (reference sequence). The CDR3 runs to 15 residues. The CDR3 coding sequence is TGTGCTAGCAGCCAGGGACTGGCCTCCTACAATGAGCAGTTCTTC. Translation gives CASSQGLASYNEQFF.

The CDR3 spells CASSSTSRVGTDTQYF. CDR3 nucleotides: TGTGCCAGCAGTAGCACTTCGAGGGTGGGCACAGATACGCAGTATTTT. The chain uses TRBV28 and TRBJ2-3; maybe TRBD2 (5 bases). Germline CDR1 MDHEN, CDR2 SYDVKM. V was pared by 5 bases and J by 1 base, with 16 bases between. CDR3 length: 16 amino acids.

The rearrangement uses TRBV27 and TRBJ1-1; 7 positions match TRBD1. Losses at the gene ends were 2 bases for V and 8 bases for J; bases not matched to a gene: 17. CDR1 MNHEY and CDR2 SMNVEV come from the germline V gene (reference sequence). The CDR3 extends over 17 amino acids. CDR3 amino acids: CASSLRVGGTAIKEAFF. The CDR3, as DNA: TGTGCCAGCAGTTTAAGGGTAGGGGGGACAGCCATAAAAGAAGCTTTCTTT.

The chain uses TRBV28 and TRBJ1-2, with 9 bases fitting TRBD1. Germline trimming cut 6 bases from V and 4 bases from J; bases unmatched to any gene: 6. Germline CDR1 MDHEN, CDR2 SYDVKM. This CDR3 is 14 amino acids long. DNA for the CDR3: TGTGCCAGCAGCTCTGGACAGGGGCCCTATGGCTACACCTTC. As protein: CASSSGQGPYGYTF.

The CDR3 here is CASSLTTGPTYEQYF. In DNA, the CDR3 is TGCGCCAGCAGCTTGACCACCGGGCCCACCTACGAGCAGTACTTC. V and J are TRBV5-1 and TRBJ2-7; D gene uncertain. This CDR3 contains 15 residues. Between the trimmed V and J ends, which lost 1 base and 2 bases, there was a span of 13 bases. The V gene's germline CDR1 is SGHRS and CDR2 YFSETQ.

CDR3 nucleotide sequence: TGTGCCAGCAGACTAGCGGGTTCCTACGAGCAGTACTTC. Protein sequence: CASRLAGSYEQYF. The V call is TRBV2, the J call TRBJ2-7; 9 bases fit TRBD2. The V gene end was trimmed by 6 bases and the J gene end by 1 base; junction bases not matched to a gene: 1. Germline V gene data show CDR1 as SNHLY and CDR2 as FYNNEI. The CDR3 is 13 amino acids.

The J gene is TRBJ1-1, the V gene TRBV19, with 12 bases fitting TRBD1. Germline lookup yields CDR1 LNHDA and CDR2 SQIVND (reference sequence). J lost 8 bases, V lost 3 bases, and 7 bases had no gene match. The CDR3 extends over 15 amino acids. The CDR3 DNA is TGTGCCAGTAGTATCCTGGGGACAGGGGGCCAAGAAGCTTTCTTT. As protein: CASSILGTGGQEAFF.

CDR3 nucleotide sequence: TGTGCCATCAGGCGGGGACAGGAGAGCCCTGAAGCTTTCTTT. Translation: CAIRRGQESPEAFF. This chain links TRBV10-3 with TRBJ1-1, with 8 bases matching TRBD1. This CDR3 has 14 residues. Germline V gives CDR1 ENHRY, CDR2 SYGVKD. V dropped 6 bases and J dropped 6; count of bases not matched to a gene: 9.

The V and J genes are TRBV7-9 and TRBJ1-3; 7 nucleotides line up with TRBD1. Germline-derived CDR1 and CDR2 are SEHNR and FQNEAQ (reference sequence). The junction had 4 bases not matched to a gene; V was cut back by 5 bases and J by 0 bases. This CDR3 has 15 residues. Here the CDR3 reads CASSTGTVSGNTIYF. The CDR3 region has the DNA TGTGCCAGCAGCACCGGGACAGTCTCTGGAAACACCATATATTTT. Full variable domain (remainder filled in from reference TRBV7-9 and TRBJ1-3): DTGVSQNPRHKITKRGQNVTFRCDPISEHNRLYWYRQTLGQGPEFLTYFQNEAQLEKSRLLSDRFSAERPKGSFSTLEIQRTEQGDSAMYLCASSTGTVSGNTIYFGEGSWLTVV.

By its share, this clone is medium-sized. This chain joins TRBV13 and TRBJ1-2; TRBD1 is a possible D gene (6 bases). Germline CDR1 reads PRHDT; CDR2 reads FYEKMQ (reference sequence). The V and J ends lost 5 bases and 0 bases respectively, with 10 bases between them. This CDR3 has 14 amino acids. The CDR3 DNA reads as TGTGCCAGCAGCCCGGGGGCCTCTAACTATGGCTACACCTTC. Translation: CASSPGASNYGYTF. Supplemented by reference TRBV13 and TRBJ1-2, the full variable domain reads AAGVIQSPRHLIKEKRETATLKCYPIPRHDTVYWYQQGPGQDPQFLISFYEKMQSDKGSIPDRFSAQQFSDYHSELNMSSLELGDSALYFCASSPGASNYGYTFGSGTRLTVV.

This sequence joins TRBV7-6 and TRBJ2-1; 8 positions agree with TRBD1. Unmatched junction bases numbered 11, after V lost 4 bases and J lost 3 bases. The CDR3 is 17 residues long. Germline V gene sequence: CDR1 SGHVS, CDR2 FNYEAQ. In nucleotides, the CDR3 is TGTGCCAGCAGCTCCTCTTCCTACAGGGGGTTCTACAATGAGCAGTTCTTC. It yields the protein CASSSSSYRGFYNEQFF.

V usage is TRBV5-6 and J usage is TRBJ2-7; 7 bases are shared with TRBD1. This CDR3 is built from 15 residues. V dropped 2 bases and J dropped 3; count of bases not matched to a gene: 8. Germline CDR1 SGHDT, CDR2 YYEEEE. The CDR3: CASSFKPGQRYEQYF. The CDR3, as DNA: TGTGCCAGCAGCTTCAAGCCGGGACAGCGCTACGAGCAGTACTTC.

The J gene is TRBJ2-1, the V gene TRBV7-9; TRBD2 is a possible D gene (6 bases). The CDR3 sequence is 16 residues long. CDR1 and CDR2 (germline): SEHNR, FQNEAQ (reference sequence). V gave up 5 bases and J gave up 0 bases, with 14 bases separating them. CDR3 nucleotide sequence: TGTGCCAGCAGCCCCCCGGGGGTTAGCTCCTACAATGAGCAGTTCTTC. Amino acids: CASSPPGVSSYNEQFF.

J is TRBJ1-1 and V is TRBV11-3, with D maybe TRBD1 (6 bases). CDR1 and CDR2 from the germline V gene are SGHNT and YENEEA. Trimming pared 5 bases from V and 0 bases from J, leaving 10 bases between. This CDR3 spans 14 amino acids. In DNA, the CDR3 is TGTGCCAGCAGCCCACAGGGAATGAACACTGAAGCTTTCTTT. Translating it yields CASSPQGMNTEAFF. Combining the CDR3 with reference TRBV11-3 and TRBJ1-1 gives the whole variable domain EAGVVQSPRYKIIEKKQPVAFWCNPISGHNTLYWYLQNLGQGPELLIRYENEEAVDDSQLPKDRFSAERLKGVDSTLKIQPAELGDSAVYLCASSPQGMNTEAFFGQGTRLTVV.

This chain uses TRBV7-8 with TRBJ1-5; no clear D. Germline lookup yields CDR1 SGHVS and CDR2 FQNEAQ. This CDR3 region has 15 residues. The V end was cut by 5 bases, the J end by 2 bases, with 13 bases between. Written as DNA, the CDR3 is TGTGCCAGCAGCCGAGGGTACGGTGGCAATCAGCCCCAGCATTTT. It translates to CASSRGYGGNQPQHF.

The V and J genes are TRBV7-3 and TRBJ1-3; D possibly corresponds to TRBD1 (6 bases). Germline V lookup: CDR1 SGHTA, CDR2 FQGTGA. The CDR3 runs to 15 residues. Deletions cut 2 bases from V and 2 bases from J, with 10 bases between. CDR3 DNA: TGTGCCAGCAGCTTAGGAGCAGGGGCTGGAAACACCATATATTTT. It translates to CASSLGAGAGNTIYF. The whole variable domain, remainder taken from reference TRBV7-3 and TRBJ1-3, is GAGVSQTPSNKVTEKGKYVELRCDPISGHTALYWYRQSLGQGPEFLIYFQGTGAADDSGLPNDRFFAVRPEGSVSTLKIQRTERGDSAVYLCASSLGAGAGNTIYFGEGSWLTVV.

The chain employs TRBV15 and TRBJ1-1; TRBD1 matches 7 bases. The CDR3 is 12 amino acids. The germline V gene encodes CDR1 LNHNV and CDR2 YYDKDF (reference sequence). The V and J ends lost 6 bases and 6 bases, in that order; junction bases with no gene match: 4. The CDR3 nucleotides read TGTGCCACCAGTCCCACAGGGGCTGAAGCTTTCTTT. This codes for CATSPTGAEAFF.

The chain couples TRBV7-2 to TRBJ1-1, with 11 bases matching TRBD1. This CDR3 contains 15 residues. From germline, CDR1 is SGHTA and CDR2 FQGNSA. Losses at the gene ends were 5 bases for V and 4 bases for J; bases not matched to a gene: 6. The CDR3 reads CASSPGQGATTEAFF. The CDR3 bases are TGTGCCAGCAGCCCCGGACAGGGGGCGACCACTGAAGCTTTCTTT. Filled out from reference TRBV7-2 and TRBJ1-1, the complete variable domain reads GAGVSQSPSNKVTEKGKDVELRCDPISGHTALYWYRQSLGQGLEFLIYFQGNSAPDKSGLPSDRFSAERTGGSVSTLTIQRTQQEDSAVYLCASSPGQGATTEAFFGQGTRLTVV.

J is TRBJ2-7 and V is TRBV4-1; a weak D match, TRBD1 (6 bases). CDR3 size: 18 residues. Germline loops: CDR1 MGHRA, CDR2 YSYEKL. V was trimmed by 0 bases and J by 2 bases, leaving 20 bases between them. The CDR3 loop is CASSQDSSTGYRAYEQYF. Here the CDR3 DNA reads TGCGCCAGCAGCCAAGATAGCTCCACAGGGTATAGGGCCTACGAGCAGTACTTC.

The rearrangement links TRBV14 to TRBJ2-7; TRBD2 matches at 8 bases. This CDR3 region has 15 residues. The V gene end was trimmed by 3 bases and the J gene end by 6 bases; junction bases not matched to a gene: 10. CDR1 SGHDN and CDR2 FVKESK come from the germline V gene. The CDR3 nucleotides are TGTGCCAGCAGCCAGGAGAGCGGGGGCCACTCCGAGCAGTACTTC. As protein: CASSQESGGHSEQYF.

V and J are TRBV12-5 and TRBJ1-2, with D hard to call. The CDR3 length is 12 residues. Germline CDR1 and CDR2: LGHNT and FRNRAP. V lost 0 bases and J 9 bases, leaving 8 bases between the germline ends. The CDR3 protein is CASGLVPGSYTF. The CDR3, as DNA: TGTGCTAGTGGTTTGGTCCCTGGGAGCTACACCTTC.

The genes are TRBV3-1 (or the pseudogene TRBV3-2) and TRBJ1-2; 7 bases line up with TRBD1. The germline V gene encodes CDR1 LGHDT and CDR2 YNNKEL (reference sequence). With 1 base clipped from V and 4 bases from J, the junction kept 3 bases outside the gene matches. The CDR3 sequence is 14 residues long. The CDR3 sequence: CASSQAWDSYGYTF. The CDR3 coding sequence is TGTGCCAGCAGCCAAGCATGGGACAGCTATGGCTACACCTTC.

The chain couples TRBV28 to TRBJ1-1; perhaps TRBD1 as D (6 bases). From germline, CDR1 is MDHEN and CDR2 SYDVKM. V lost 5 bases and J lost 11, with 18 bases in between. The CDR3 loop spans 13 amino acids. This chain's CDR3 is CASSVDSVGSAFF. The CDR3 DNA reads as TGTGCCAGCAGTGTGGACAGTGTAGGCTCCGCTTTCTTT.

The chain links TRBV21-1 to TRBJ1-4. TRBV21-1 is assigned pseudogene status. The CDR3 is 11 amino acids. Here the CDR3 DNA reads TGTGCCAGCAGCAAAGGGCGGGGACTGTTTTTT. Its translation is CASSKGRGLFF.

The chain couples TRBV30 to TRBJ2-5, with D perhaps matching TRBD1 or TRBD2 (5 bases each). Germline loops: CDR1 GTSNPN, CDR2 SVGIG (reference sequence). The V and J ends lost 1 base and 6 bases respectively, with 12 bases between them. This CDR3 region has 13 residues. For the CDR3, the DNA is TGTGCCTGGAGTGGGGGGTCGACGAAGACCCAGTACTTC. Translation gives CAWSGGSTKTQYF.

This clone was detected once. The chain couples TRBV19 to TRBJ2-4, with 7 bases fitting TRBD2. The V segment lost 1 base and the J segment 8 bases; nucleotides outside the gene matches: 8. This CDR3 comprises 15 residues. Germline CDR1 reads LNHDA; CDR2 reads SQIVND (reference sequence). CDR3 sequence (DNA): TGTGCCAGTAGTATAGTAGGGAGGGGTTGGGACATTCAGTACTTC. Translation: CASSIVGRGWDIQYF.

The rearrangement joins TRBV5-1 to TRBJ2-7; 8 nucleotides align to TRBD1. With 2 bases clipped from V and 7 bases from J, the junction kept 5 bases outside the gene matches. CDR1 SGHRS and CDR2 YFSETQ come from the germline V gene. This CDR3 spans 13 amino acids. The CDR3 sequence: CASSFQGAGEQYF. In DNA form, the CDR3 reads TGCGCCAGCAGCTTTCAGGGGGCGGGGGAGCAGTACTTC.

The CDR3 reads CASSHGGFTDTQYF. The CDR3, as DNA: TGTGCCAGCAGCCATGGGGGGTTCACAGATACGCAGTATTTT. The V call is TRBV6-2 or TRBV6-3, the J call TRBJ2-3; TRBD2 might be the D (6 bases). CDR3 size: 14 residues. The germline CDR1 and CDR2 sequences are MNHEY and SVGEGT. The V end was cut by 6 bases, the J end by 2 bases, with 12 bases between.

As concerns this clone: The junction and the germline gene differ at one end; a read error may be behind it. The V call is TRBV25-1, the J call TRBJ1-2; D gene uncertain. Looked up from germline, CDR1 is MGHDK and CDR2 is SYGVNS. This CDR3 region has 14 residues. CDR3 nucleotides: TGTGCCAGCAGTGAATGTATACTCTCCTATTGCTACACCTTC. Translated, it gives CASSECILSYCYTF.